This TCR beta chain was documented in a study of Ad26.COV2.S vaccination and SARS-CoV-2 variants. Overall study context: Participants got Ad26.COV2.S intramuscularly, once or twice 56 days apart. Study results and caveats: People given the vaccine had a wider spike-specific TCR breadth than placebo recipients did.

As for treatment: roughly 18 received Ad26.COV2.S at low or high dose, single or two shots; 5 received placebo; per-sample allocation not given. Samples came from day 63 after the first vaccine or placebo injection. Some clones are missing from TCRdb's copy, which holds only in-frame ones; the method was immunoSEQ multiplex PCR. Of about 470,000 clones listed, 90% are singletons. Trimming left V 2 bases short and J 8 bases short, with 13 bases between. The CDR3 consists of 15 residues. Germline CDR1 is KGHSH and CDR2 is LQKENI. A word on this clone: Its specificity is unknown.

The sequence derives from a person between 18 and 65 years old who received the Ad26.COV2.S COVID-19 vaccine or a placebo. This chain connects TRBV18 to TRBJ1-6; D unclear. This specimen was peripheral blood, taken in a trial of Ad26.COV2.S vaccine versus placebo. CDR3 loop: CASSPIPRGDSPLHF. The CDR3 DNA reads as TGTGCCAGCTCACCAATACCTCGCGGTGATTCACCCCTCCACTTT.